The TCR beta chain described here comes from a study of T cell responses to AZD1222 COVID-19 vaccine. Profiling relied on immunoSEQ multiplex PCR, and the TCRdb table lists in-frame clones only, not all of them. The repertoire has more than 75,000 clones, approximately 90% of them found once; the top ten carry 6.5% to 9.5%. Germline V gene data show CDR1 as MRHNA and CDR2 as SNTAGT. Trimming pared 4 bases from V and 3 bases from J, leaving 12 bases between. The CDR3 covers 14 residues. Sequenced here: peripheral blood, sampled 28 days after the second AZD1222 dose. This receptor was identified in an adult who received the AZD1222 COVID-19 vaccine. The chain employs TRBV6-4 and TRBJ1-1; weak D call: TRBD1 (5 bases). The CDR3 is CASSVSPGDTEAFF. The CDR3 nucleotides read TGTGCCAGCAGTGTTTCGCCGGGGGACACTGAAGCTTTCTTT.